A single TCR beta chain is shown here with its context. Its antigen is unknown. One junction end disagrees with the germline gene, perhaps due to a read error. CDR3 length: 15 amino acids, cysteine to phenylalanine. Of all the DNA, just the CDR3 is kept, 45 bases in frame from base 1. According to the germline V gene, CDR1 reads SGDLS and CDR2 reads YYNGEE. This sample stems from a study of tumor and adjacent non-tumor tissue in lung cancer (dated by TCRdb to the late 2010s). With respect to the entire study: Of the cohort, 11 to 12 patients had adenocarcinoma, 2 had squamous cell carcinoma and 1 had small cell lung cancer. The study compared bulk TCRbeta repertoires between lung tumor tissue and matched distant non-tumor lung tissue from approximately 14 lung cancer patients. Among the roughly 15 patients, ages ranged from about 31 to 85 years, about 10 were men and 5 were women, and disease was TNM stage I to III. In total, sequencing yielded 130,000,000 or so productive TCRbeta reads, which works out to an average of approximately 4.1 million reads per sample. For each patient, one tumor sample and one normal lung sample were taken, giving around 31 paired specimens that underwent TCRbeta CDR3 sequencing.

RNA was isolated from bulk unsorted tissue, and RNA quality was assessed with a NanoDrop ND-1000 and an Agilent 2100. Donors were newly diagnosed lung cancer patients admitted for thoracic surgery in China between August and November 2014, without prior chemotherapy. Anyone who had undergone radiotherapy or chemotherapy before, or who had another cancer at the same time, was left out of the study. Surgical tissue pieces of roughly 1-2.2 cm3 were preserved in RNAlater solution and stored at -80 °C until use. Library preparation was by multiplex PCR. Sequencing instrument: Illumina HiSeq 2500. Following protocols modified from ARM-PCR, the researchers constructed TCRbeta libraries through three rounds of nested PCR with primers (Table S4). PCR products of 200-500 bp were gel-excised and purified with the QIAquick gel extraction kit before sequencing. In the source study's methods: Reads were cleaned with Trimmomatic, merged with FLASH into complete CDR3 sequences, and assigned to V(D)J germline segments with MiTCR. VDJtools was used to compute clonal diversity as the inverse Simpson's index. A read counted as productive if the sequence was in-frame and lacked a premature stop codon. TCRdb took the public reads, trimmed them with fastp at Q25, ran MiXCR for clone calling and kept in-frame beta chains. Here each entry gathers all rows of one CDR3 protein and keeps the most common genes and DNA. The V and J calls reflect TCRdb's pipeline rather than the authors' work. The sample table contains some 84,000 distinct CDR3 sequences; only one count was recorded for approximately 57% of them. About 16% of the sample comes from the top ten.

Findings and caveats that apply to the study as a whole: In normal lung, the top 100 clones accounted for a significantly larger cumulative share of the repertoire than in tumor tissue. Only 15 or so patients were included in the cohort, and the need for larger samples and more detailed clinical data was noted by the authors. Tumor tissue showed significantly greater TCR diversity (inverse Simpson) than normal lung tissue (about 400 vs 150, P = 0.0075, Mann-Whitney U test). Peripheral blood was not sequenced, so blood TCRbeta repertoires were not examined in the lung cancer patients of the study. Significantly higher TCR diversity was found in younger patients, and higher tumor TCR diversity was associated with shorter overall and disease-free survival. The methods do not name the sequencing platform or mention unique molecular identifiers.

The sequenced material came from lung tumor tissue. This sequence was found in a man aged 70-80 years with non-small cell lung cancer. The chain was built from TRBV9 and TRBJ2-3; 9 bases in the junction line up with TRBD2. For the CDR3, the sequence is CVSSPSGTSTDTQYF. The DNA sequence follows: TGTGTCAGCAGCCCCTCGGGGACTAGCACGGATACGCAGTATTTT.